This T cell receptor beta chain was observed in a study of T cells in Graves' hyperthyroidism and ophthalmopathy. The CDR3 contains 14 residues. The J segment lost 9 bases and the V segment lost 7 bases, leaving 12 bases of the junction unmatched. Germline assignment: CDR1 SNHLY and CDR2 FYNNEI. TCR beta CDR3 regions were amplified from RNA transcripts. Using the HTBI primer set, a first-round RT-PCR was run on the TCR CDR3. TCRdb independently ran MiXCR on the multiplex PCR reads; one entry per CDR3 protein. Of about 110,000 distinct CDR3 sequences in the sample, roughly 15% were seen once. In this sample, this clonotype turned up many times. No progression to ophthalmopathy during 18 months of follow-up defined stable disease.

The V and J genes are TRBV2 and TRBJ1-5, with 7 bases that match TRBD1. This sequence originates from a woman between 45 and 60 years old with Graves' hyperthyroidism. Material: blood. This CDR3 is CASTLGTVQGPQHF. DNA for the CDR3: TGTGCCAGCACCCTCGGGACAGTTCAAGGGCCCCAGCATTTT.